A single sample gave rise to the 14 T cell receptor beta chains below, sequenced in a study of OX40 agonist ivuxolimab in advanced cancers. The protocol was immunoSEQ multiplex PCR, while the TCRdb copy is restricted to in-frame clones and leaves out a portion. The profile shows roughly 63,000 clones, 80% to 90% of them singletons. This material consisted of CD4+ or CD8+ T cells sorted from blood, taken in a trial of the OX40 agonist ivuxolimab. The receptors derive from an adult with an advanced solid tumor such as melanoma, head and neck, liver or kidney cancer.

The chain joins TRBV28 to TRBJ1-5; D gene ambiguous. The CDR3 runs to 15 residues. Germline V gene data show CDR1 as MDHEN and CDR2 as SYDVKM. Between the trimmed V and J ends, which lost 4 bases and 0 bases, there was a span of 10 bases. The CDR3 sequence: CASSSPQYSNQPQHF. In DNA form, the CDR3 reads TGTGCCAGCAGTTCCCCGCAGTATAGCAATCAGCCCCAGCATTTT.

Only a few counts were recorded for this clone. The chain employs TRBV5-1 and TRBJ1-2, with 8 bases that match TRBD1. V lost 4 bases to trimming and J lost 4 bases; unmatched junction nucleotides: 6. This CDR3 region has 14 residues. The germline gives CDR1 SGHRS, CDR2 YFSETQ. The DNA for the CDR3 is TGCGCCAGCAGCCCGGCAGGGGGCAGCTATGGCTACACCTTC. Translated, it gives CASSPAGGSYGYTF.

The V call is TRBV6-5, the J call TRBJ2-2; 7 bases match TRBD1. From germline, CDR1 is MNHEY and CDR2 SVGAGI. Trimming removed 6 bases from V and 3 bases from J; junction bases left unmatched: 10. This CDR3 spans 16 amino acids. CDR3 residues: CASSYLRTGDTGELFF. As DNA, the CDR3 is TGTGCCAGCAGCTACCTCCGGACAGGTGACACCGGGGAGCTGTTTTTT.

V usage is TRBV4-3 and J usage is TRBJ2-3; D may correspond to TRBD1 or TRBD2 (6 bases each). CDR1 LGHNA and CDR2 YSLEER come from the germline V gene. V was shortened by 4 bases and J by 0 bases, with 11 bases between the two germline ends. This CDR3 comprises 15 residues. CDR3 coding DNA: TGCGCCAGCAGCCTGTGGAGGGGGAGCACAGATACGCAGTATTTT. Protein: CASSLWRGSTDTQYF.

The chain combines TRBV5-6 with TRBJ2-7; 7 bases are a match to TRBD1. The CDR3 spans 14 residues. The germline V gene encodes CDR1 SGHDT and CDR2 YYEEEE. V gave up 1 base and J gave up 7 bases; unmatched junction bases: 8. This CDR3 reads CASSLKAGGKEQYF. The CDR3 nucleotides read TGTGCCAGCAGCTTGAAGGCAGGGGGTAAAGAGCAGTACTTC.

The chain has TRBV28 and TRBJ2-7; tentative D call: TRBD1 (6 bases). This CDR3 is 14 amino acids long. Germline assignment: CDR1 MDHEN and CDR2 SYDVKM. The V end was cut by 5 bases, the J end by 0 bases, with 11 bases between. The CDR3 DNA is TGTGCCAGCAGTGCCCTAGGGGGCTCCTACGAGCAGTACTTC. This gives the protein CASSALGGSYEQYF.

This chain links TRBV4-1 with TRBJ1-5, with 8 nucleotides matching TRBD1. The CDR3 is 15 amino acids. Germline-derived CDR1 and CDR2 are MGHRA and YSYEKL. V shed 1 base and J 6 bases; nucleotides not matched to a gene: 5. Here the CDR3 reads CASSQADRGIQPQHF. CDR3 in DNA: TGCGCCAGCAGCCAAGCCGACAGGGGAATTCAGCCCCAGCATTTT.

The J gene is TRBJ2-5, the V gene TRBV21-1; TRBD2, the table's D call, lacks a check against the DNA. TRBV21-1 is a listed pseudogene. This CDR3 is 15 amino acids long. The CDR3 sequence: CASSRGSSSSGTQYF. The CDR3 bases are TGTGCCAGCAGCCGGGGTAGCTCATCAAGTGGGACCCAGTACTTC.

The V gene is TRBV6-5, the J gene TRBJ2-5, with 7 bases that match TRBD2. The CDR3 extends over 11 amino acids. V shed 6 bases and J 6 bases; nucleotides not matched to a gene: 1. Germline CDR1 reads MNHEY; CDR2 reads SVGAGI. Written as DNA, the CDR3 is TGTGCCAGCAGGACTAGCCAGACCCAGTACTTC. Translated, it gives CASRTSQTQYF.

This chain links TRBV7-1 with TRBJ2-3, with TRBD1 as a possible D gene (5 bases). TRBV7-1 falls under the ORF class, with uncertain function. The CDR3 consists of 11 residues. V lost 8 bases and J 5 bases, leaving 8 bases between the germline ends. As DNA, the CDR3 is TGTGCCAGCTATCAGGGAGATACGCAGTATTTT. It specifies CASYQGDTQYF.

The chain links TRBV15 to TRBJ2-7, with a possible D match to TRBD2 (5 bases). V dropped 2 bases and J dropped 1 base, with 12 bases sitting between them. CDR1 is LNHNV, CDR2 YYDKDF, per germline (reference sequence). The CDR3 extends over 15 amino acids. The CDR3 reads CATSRTRDPSYEQYF. The CDR3 nucleotides are TGTGCCACCAGCAGAACCCGGGATCCATCCTACGAGCAGTACTTC. Full variable domain (remainder filled in from reference TRBV15 and TRBJ2-7): DAMVIQNPRYQVTQFGKPVTLSCSQTLNHNVMYWYQQKSSQAPKLLFHYYDKDFNNEADTPDNFQSRRPNTSFCFLDIRSPGLGDTAMYLCATSRTRDPSYEQYFGPGTRLTVT.

The genes are TRBV27 and TRBJ2-5; the D gene is possibly TRBD1 (6 bases). The CDR3 consists of 15 residues. Germline V lookup: CDR1 MNHEY, CDR2 SMNVEV (reference sequence). Trimming pared 3 bases from V and 2 bases from J, leaving 13 bases between. The CDR3 reads CASSFSGQNQETQYF. CDR3 DNA sequence: TGTGCCAGCAGTTTCAGCGGACAGAATCAAGAGACCCAGTACTTC.

V usage is TRBV4-3 and J usage is TRBJ2-2; TRBD2 might be the D (6 bases). This CDR3 has 15 amino acids. Germline V gene lookup returns CDR1 LGHNA and CDR2 YSLEER. V was pared by 5 bases and J by 5 bases, with 15 bases between. The CDR3 sequence is CASSYRLGGTGELFF. The DNA for the CDR3 is TGCGCCAGCAGCTACAGACTAGGTGGGACCGGGGAGCTGTTTTTT.

The chain recombines TRBV5-8 with TRBJ2-7; no clear D. The CDR3 spans 15 residues. V was clipped by 0 bases and J by 3 bases, with 13 bases between them. The germline gives CDR1 SGHTS, CDR2 YDEGEE. The CDR3 protein is CASSLGLSNNYEQYV. The CDR3 nucleotides are TGTGCCAGCAGCTTGGGCCTTTCGAACAACTACGAGCAGTACGTC.